The next 28 T cell receptor beta chains were all read from a single sample in a study of blood T cell repertoires in COVID-19. This table comes from immunoSEQ multiplex PCR, and its TCRdb copy is limited to in-frame clones, with some not included. The sample includes approximately 260,000 clones, approximately 85% of them seen just once. Sequencing was carried out using peripheral blood. The origin of the receptors is a woman between 70 and 85 years old with acute or convalescent COVID-19.

The chain combines TRBV23-1 with TRBJ2-5; 7 bases match TRBD1. TRBV23-1 is an ORF, and what it does is uncertain. This CDR3 spans 17 amino acids. After removal of 3 bases from V and 5 bases from J, the junction contained 15 bases not matched to a gene. The CDR3 DNA is TGCGCCAGCAGTCACCCGCAGGACAGGCCCAAGGGTGAGACCCAGTACTTC. Encoded protein: CASSHPQDRPKGETQYF.

This chain uses TRBV30 with TRBJ1-2, with D possibly TRBD1 on 6 matching bases. Germline V CDR1 and CDR2: GTSNPN, SVGIG (reference sequence). V lost 2 bases and J lost 1, with 14 bases in between. The CDR3 covers 15 residues. The CDR3 coding sequence is TGTGCCTGGAGTTCCCCGGCAGGGGTTAACTATGGCTACACCTTC. Translating it yields CAWSSPAGVNYGYTF. The variable domain in full, completed from reference TRBV30 and TRBJ1-2, reads SQTIHQWPATLVQPVGSPLSLECTVEGTSNPNLYWYRQAAGRGLQLLFYSVGIGQISSEVPQNLSASRPQDRQFILSSKKLLLSDSGFYLCAWSSPAGVNYGYTFGSGTRLTVV.

The chain couples TRBV7-9 to TRBJ2-2; 8 positions agree with TRBD2. The germline V gene encodes CDR1 SEHNR and CDR2 FQNEAQ (reference sequence). V lost 4 bases to trimming and J lost 7 bases; unmatched junction nucleotides: 20. This CDR3 has 19 residues. CDR3 in amino acids: CASSSLTGGSLRSHGELFF. The CDR3 DNA follows: TGTGCCAGCAGCTCCCTAACGGGGGGGTCCCTTAGAAGTCACGGGGAGCTGTTTTTT.

The chain employs TRBV20-1 and TRBJ1-1, with D tentatively TRBD1 (5 bases). V was cut by 3 bases and J by 0 bases, with 14 bases left in between. Germline values: CDR1 DFQATT, CDR2 SNEGSKA (reference sequence). This CDR3 is built from 15 residues. The CDR3 DNA reads TGCAGTGCTAGTTCTCACAGGTATTTGAACACTGAAGCTTTCTTT. It specifies CSASSHRYLNTEAFF.

This rearrangement joins TRBV11-2 to TRBJ2-3, with a tentative D call TRBD2 (5 bases). V shed 5 bases and J shed 2 bases, with 11 bases lying between them. The CDR3 is 14 residues long. From germline, CDR1 is SGHAT and CDR2 FQNNGV. The DNA of the CDR3 is TGTGCCAGCAGCATGTCGGGGTTCACAGATACGCAGTATTTT. Translation gives CASSMSGFTDTQYF.

The rearrangement joins TRBV21-1 to TRBJ1-2; TRBD1, the table's D call, lacks a check against the DNA. TRBV21-1 is a recognized pseudogene. The CDR3 contains 13 residues. CDR3 nucleotides: TGTGCCAGCAGCAAAGGGTGGCCTGATGGCTACACCTTC. It encodes CASSKGWPDGYTF.

In its sample, this clone was seen a few times. This chain links TRBV5-1 with TRBJ1-1; D is ambiguous. This CDR3 contains 16 residues. Between the trimmed V and J ends, which lost 0 bases and 1 base, there was a span of 13 bases. In germline, CDR1 is SGHRS, CDR2 YFSETQ. CDR3 sequence: CASSLVGERANTEAFF. In DNA form, the CDR3 reads TGCGCCAGCAGCTTGGTAGGTGAGAGGGCGAACACTGAAGCTTTCTTT.

The rearrangement links TRBV29-1 to TRBJ1-2; perhaps TRBD1 as D (5 bases). CDR1 and CDR2 (germline): SQVTM, ANQGSEA. V was shortened by 2 bases and J by 2 bases, with 9 bases between the two germline ends. This CDR3 has 13 residues. Here the CDR3 DNA reads TGCAGCGTTGAACGGGGGGGGAACTATGGCTACACCTTC. This translates into CSVERGGNYGYTF.

The V gene is TRBV9, the J gene TRBJ2-1; D remains ambiguous. CDR3 size: 12 residues. Trimming left V 3 bases short and J 4 bases short, with 5 bases between. CDR1 is SGDLS, CDR2 YYNGEE, per germline. CDR3 residues: CASSAVYNEQFF. CDR3 in DNA: TGTGCCAGCAGCGCAGTGTACAATGAGCAGTTCTTC.

V usage is TRBV3-1 (or the pseudogene TRBV3-2) and J usage is TRBJ1-2, with a weak D call TRBD1 (5 bases). Germline assignment: CDR1 LGHDT and CDR2 YNNKEL (reference sequence). V gave up 1 base and J gave up 6 bases, with 15 bases separating them. There are 15 residues in the CDR3. DNA of the CDR3: TGTGCCAGCAGCCAAGTCGGGGGGGGTGCCGATGGCTACACCTTC. It codes for CASSQVGGGADGYTF.

This rearrangement joins TRBV10-3 to TRBJ2-1; possible D gene TRBD1, 5 bases. The V end was cut by 5 bases, the J end by 6 bases, with 14 bases between. Per germline, CDR1 ENHRY and CDR2 SYGVKD. CDR3 length: 14 amino acids. As DNA, the CDR3 is TGTGCCATCAGTCCCAGGGATACAGGCAATGAGCAGTTCTTC. It encodes CAISPRDTGNEQFF.

The chain is built from TRBV6-5 and TRBJ2-7; no definite D call. The CDR3 totals 12 residues. The germline gives CDR1 MNHEY, CDR2 SVGAGI. V was cut by 10 bases and J by 4 bases, with 14 bases left in between. This chain's CDR3 is CATRSREYEQYF. CDR3 DNA sequence: TGTGCCACCAGGTCCCGAGAGTACGAGCAGTACTTC.

This chain joins TRBV20-1 and TRBJ1-2; no firm D call. V lost 4 bases to trimming and J lost 4 bases, with 7 bases between them. The CDR3 length is 11 residues. In germline, CDR1 is DFQATT, CDR2 SNEGSKA (reference sequence). The CDR3 region is CSAIGGYGYTF. CDR3 sequence (DNA): TGCAGTGCTATTGGCGGCTATGGCTACACCTTC.

This rearrangement joins TRBV5-1 to TRBJ1-2, with D possibly matching TRBD1 (5 bases). CDR1 and CDR2 from the germline V gene are SGHRS and YFSETQ. Trimming shortened V by 2 bases and J by 6 bases, and 14 bases separated the two germline ends. The CDR3 has 14 amino acids. The CDR3 nucleotides are TGCGCCAGCAGCTTTCGACAGCCCTACGATGGCTACACCTTC. It is translated as CASSFRQPYDGYTF.

This chain connects TRBV29-1 to TRBJ2-2; 9 bases line up with TRBD1. The germline V gene has CDR1 SQVTM and CDR2 ANQGSEA. The CDR3 length is 15 residues. V trimming: 5 bases; J trimming: 6 bases; junction bases outside the gene matches: 10. CDR3 in DNA: TGCAGCGTTCGGACAGGGGAGATATGGGCCGGGGAGCTGTTTTTT. Translating gives CSVRTGEIWAGELFF.

The V call is TRBV5-1, the J call TRBJ2-3; 7 bases map to TRBD2. This CDR3 is built from 15 residues. Germline values: CDR1 SGHRS, CDR2 YFSETQ. V lost 3 bases and J lost 0; bases outside the gene matches: 4. CDR3 nucleotides: TGCGCCAGCAGCTGGGGAGCGGGGAGCACAGATACGCAGTATTTT. Translating it yields CASSWGAGSTDTQYF.

This clone was recorded once. This chain connects TRBV6-1 to TRBJ1-2, with D possibly TRBD1 on 6 matching bases. V was clipped by 1 base and J by 2 bases, with 11 bases between them. Germline V gene lookup returns CDR1 MNHNS and CDR2 SASEGT. There are 15 residues in the CDR3. DNA of the CDR3: TGTGCCAGCAGTGAAGGACAGGAGCGGAACTATGGCTACACCTTC. Its protein product is CASSEGQERNYGYTF.

V gene TRBV6-5 combines with J gene TRBJ1-6, with 9 bases aligning to TRBD1. J gave up 10 bases and V 6 bases, and 7 bases lay outside the gene matches. The CDR3 contains 14 residues. CDR1 and CDR2 (germline): MNHEY, SVGAGI. CDR3 bases: TGTGCCAGCAGCACGGGACAGGGAACGTCACCCCTCCACTTT. It is translated as CASSTGQGTSPLHF.

J is TRBJ2-1 and V is TRBV3-1 (or the pseudogene TRBV3-2); D is unclear. The germline CDR1 and CDR2 sequences are LGHDT and YNNKEL (reference sequence). Trimming stripped 1 base from V and 0 bases from J, with 7 bases between. CDR3 length: 15 amino acids. CDR3 in amino acids: CASSQGAFSYNEQFF. The CDR3 DNA reads as TGTGCCAGCAGCCAAGGGGCATTCTCCTACAATGAGCAGTTCTTC.

As to this clone: Within the sample, other DNA sequences also encode this same CDR3. The rearrangement links TRBV2 to TRBJ1-1, with D unclear. Germline V gene data show CDR1 as SNHLY and CDR2 as FYNNEI. The CDR3 length is 12 residues. Trimming left V 4 bases short and J 1 base short, with 4 bases between. The CDR3 nucleotides are TGTGCCAGCAGTGCGGGGAACACTGAAGCTTTCTTT. Amino acid sequence: CASSAGNTEAFF.

The CDR3 here is CAGEPDSDYGYTF. CDR3 in DNA: TGTGCCGGGGAGCCGGACAGTGACTATGGCTACACCTTC. J is TRBJ1-2 and V is TRBV27; possible D gene TRBD1, 6 bases. CDR3 length: 13 residues. V lost 11 bases, J lost 3 bases, and 16 bases lay in between. Germline CDR1 reads MNHEY; CDR2 reads SMNVEV (reference sequence).

The V and J genes are TRBV24-1 and TRBJ2-1, with TRBD1 matching 11 bases. The germline V gene has CDR1 KGHDR and CDR2 SFDVKD. This CDR3 has 15 amino acids. Trimming cost V 6 bases and J 4 bases; bases outside gene matches: 4. The CDR3 DNA follows: TGTGCCACCAGTAAGGGACAGGGGGGGTACAATGAGCAGTTCTTC. Amino acids: CATSKGQGGYNEQFF.

This clone turned up a few times. The chain is built from TRBV24-1 and TRBJ1-1; TRBD1 matches 7 bases. The CDR3 extends over 13 amino acids. V shed 5 bases, J shed 10 bases, and the junction held 9 bases outside the gene matches. Per the germline V gene, CDR1 is KGHDR and CDR2 is SFDVKD. DNA of the CDR3: TGTGCCACCAGTGGCTTACAGGGGAATGCAGCTTTCTTT. It codes for CATSGLQGNAAFF.

This clone was detected once. This chain uses TRBV24-1 with TRBJ2-3, with a possible D match to TRBD2 (5 bases). The length of the CDR3 is 14 residues. The germline CDR1 and CDR2 sequences are KGHDR and SFDVKD. V lost 2 bases and J 8 bases, leaving 13 bases between the germline ends. The CDR3 DNA reads as TGTGCCACCAGTGATTCTCTGCATGCGGGTACGCAGTATTTT. Protein product: CATSDSLHAGTQYF.

DNA of the CDR3: TGTGCCAGCAGTTCCCAGGGACTAGGATCCTACGAGCAGTACTTC. It is translated as CASSSQGLGSYEQYF. This rearrangement joins TRBV6-2 or TRBV6-3 to TRBJ2-7; 8 positions agree with TRBD2. This CDR3 is built from 15 residues. Trimming took 4 bases from V and 1 from J; bases not matched to a gene: 6. The germline V gene encodes CDR1 MNHEY and CDR2 SVGEGT.

The chain has TRBV9 and TRBJ2-5, with 7 bases identical to TRBD1. Germline lookup yields CDR1 SGDLS and CDR2 YYNGEE. The CDR3 spans 16 residues. V shed 0 bases, J shed 2 bases, and the junction held 7 bases outside the gene matches. CDR3 bases: TGTGCCAGCAGCGTAGGGACAGGACGAGGGCAAGAGACCCAGTACTTC. The encoded protein is CASSVGTGRGQETQYF.

This chain links TRBV7-2 with TRBJ1-5, with D maybe TRBD1 (6 bases). Germline V gene data show CDR1 as SGHTA and CDR2 as FQGNSA. The CDR3 totals 15 residues. V shed 1 base and J shed 5 bases, with 12 bases lying between them. This CDR3 reads CASSLVAGGYQPQHF. CDR3 coding DNA: TGTGCCAGCAGCTTAGTGGCGGGGGGCTATCAGCCCCAGCATTTT.

This chain uses TRBV19 with TRBJ1-5, with a possible D match to TRBD1 (6 bases). The V end lost 6 bases, the J end lost 3 bases, and 12 bases lay between the germline ends. This CDR3 spans 14 amino acids. CDR1 and CDR2 from the germline V gene are LNHDA and SQIVND (reference sequence). CDR3 sequence reads: CASSTGIDNQPQHF. CDR3 DNA: TGTGCCAGTAGCACAGGGATAGACAATCAGCCCCAGCATTTT.